This section outlines one TCR beta chain sequence together with its context. This clonotype came up a few times. Which antigen it targets is not known. No much larger clone exists at a distance of one base, and base qualities are not known. This record belongs to a study of T cell repertoires in cytomegalovirus infection (dated by TCRdb to about 2019). Broadly, across the study: Donor HLA type was relevant to the analysis, because carriage of CMV infection together with the matching HLA type was indicated by public TCR beta signatures.

The V end loses 6 bases and the J end loses 9 bases, and a stretch of 8 bases separates them. The CDR3 numbers 10 residues from cysteine through phenylalanine. Only the CDR3 portion is preserved as DNA: 30 bases, with reading frame beginning at the first base. The germline V gene (reference sequence) specifies SEHNR as CDR1 and FQNEAQ as CDR2. The instrument was an Illumina HiSeq 1500. TCRdb reprocessed the public reads (quality trimming at Q25 with fastp, clone calling with MiXCR) and kept in-frame beta chains. Each entry merges the rows of one CDR3 protein and shows their most common DNA and genes. For this sample there are some 300,000 distinct CDR3 sequences; around 10% appear just once. Clones ranked in the top ten supply more than 2.5% of the sample. The study at large found these results: In the ex vivo response, HLA-C-restricted CMV-specific TCR beta clonotypes were dominant, and in two of eight donors the single most frequent clonotype came from this HLA-C-restricted group. Carriers of CMV infection plus the relevant HLA type were discriminated by the cumulative frequency of public TCR beta family members in the study cohort and in an independent approximately 400-donor cohort.

The sample was PBMCs. This sequence was found in a human donor in good health (CMV status not recorded). Some clones in this sample may be carry-over from other donors' samples. The sequence links TRBV7-9 to TRBJ1-2; perhaps TRBD1 is the D gene, with 6 bases matching. The nucleotide sequence is TGTGCCAGCAGGGGGGCGAGCTACACCTTC. Protein translation: CASRGASYTF.